The 30 T cell receptor beta chains below come from one sample, sequenced in a study of memory CD4+ T cells and cytomegalovirus serostatus. The assay was immunoSEQ multiplex PCR, and TCRdb's table has in-frame clones only and misses some. Counted here are tens of thousands of clones, around 74% occurring once; the ten biggest clones make up roughly 1.2%. The sort gate was single viable CD3+CD4+CD8-CD45RO+ cells for memory CD4+ T cells. Sequenced input: memory CD4+ T cells from blood. These receptors were collected from an adult in good health and CMV-seropositive.

This rearrangement joins TRBV5-1 to TRBJ2-7, with 8 bases lining up with TRBD1. The CDR3 runs to 17 residues. V lost 0 bases, J lost 2 bases, and 10 bases stayed unmatched. In germline, CDR1 is SGHRS, CDR2 YFSETQ. In DNA form, the CDR3 reads TGCGCCAGCAGCTTGGCTCCCACAGGGGGTTCTACCTACGAGCAGTACTTC. It is translated as CASSLAPTGGSTYEQYF.

This chain connects TRBV6-4 to TRBJ1-6; TRBD1 might be the D (5 bases). Looked up from germline, CDR1 is MRHNA and CDR2 is SNTAGT. The CDR3 covers 15 residues. V lost 5 bases and J lost 8, with 16 bases in between. CDR3 in amino acids: CASSPNTGGDSPLHF. CDR3 in DNA: TGTGCCAGCAGTCCTAACACGGGGGGTGATTCACCCCTCCACTTT.

The genes are TRBV6-1 and TRBJ2-1, with D maybe TRBD1 (5 bases). Trimming took off 0 bases at V and 9 bases at J, with 9 bases between the two ends. CDR1 is MNHNS, CDR2 SASEGT, per germline. The CDR3 length is 13 residues. The CDR3 loop reads CASSEAARGEQFF. The CDR3 DNA reads as TGTGCCAGCAGTGAAGCTGCTAGGGGTGAGCAGTTCTTC.

V is TRBV9 and J is TRBJ1-4; perhaps TRBD1 as D (5 bases). This CDR3 is built from 13 residues. Looked up from germline, CDR1 is SGDLS and CDR2 is YYNGEE. The ends were cut back, 0 bases at V and 8 bases at J, with 8 bases in the middle. For the CDR3, the DNA is TGTGCCAGCAGCGTAGGGACACGAGAAAAACTGTTTTTT. Translated: CASSVGTREKLFF.

This clone has a handful of counts. The V call is TRBV12-5, the J call TRBJ1-5; 7 bases are a match to TRBD1. V lost 2 bases, J lost 4 bases, and 5 bases stayed unmatched. The CDR3 extends over 15 amino acids. Per germline, CDR1 LGHNT and CDR2 FRNRAP. The CDR3, as DNA: TGTGCTAGTGGTTTGCGTGACAGGGTTAATCAGCCCCAGCATTTT. Its translation is CASGLRDRVNQPQHF.

This clone has a single count. The chain joins TRBV14 to TRBJ2-7; 8 bases fit TRBD1. In germline, CDR1 is SGHDN, CDR2 FVKESK. Trimming removed 4 bases from V and 2 bases from J; junction bases left unmatched: 10. The CDR3 is 16 residues long. The CDR3 region has the DNA TGTGCCAGCAGCCCTTTGAACAGGGGGGACCCCTACGAGCAGTACTTC. Its protein is CASSPLNRGDPYEQYF.

The genes are TRBV19 and TRBJ2-5, with a weak D call TRBD2 (5 bases). CDR1 and CDR2 from the germline V gene are LNHDA and SQIVND (reference sequence). The V end lost 8 bases, the J end lost 7 bases, and 17 bases lay between the germline ends. The CDR3 is 13 amino acids. The CDR3 spells CASGRGNRGTQYF. CDR3 nucleotides: TGTGCCAGTGGTAGAGGGAACCGGGGGACCCAGTACTTC.

J is TRBJ2-1 and V is TRBV11-2; 9 nucleotides agree with TRBD2. From germline, CDR1 is SGHAT and CDR2 FQNNGV. V was pared by 0 bases and J by 15 bases, with 9 bases of the junction left unmatched. The CDR3 is made up of 14 amino acids. The CDR3 DNA follows: TGTGCCAGCAGCTTAGATTTGCGGGGGGGCCAGATGTTCTTC. It translates to CASSLDLRGGQMFF. Looking up the rest from reference TRBV11-2 and TRBJ2-1 gives the full variable domain: EAGVAQSPRYKIIEKRQSVAFWCNPISGHATLYWYQQILGQGPKLLIQFQNNGVVDDSQLPKDRFSAERLKGVDSTLKIQPAKLEDSAVYLCASSLDLRGGQMFFGPGTRLTVL.

This chain uses TRBV19 with TRBJ1-2, with D unresolved. Deletions cut 4 bases from V and 4 bases from J, with 13 bases between. The CDR3 length is 14 residues. Germline assignment: CDR1 LNHDA and CDR2 SQIVND (reference sequence). DNA of the CDR3: TGTGCCAGTAGTACCTCGACACAGACCTATGGCTACACCTTC. Its translation: CASSTSTQTYGYTF.

A word on this clone: Other DNA sequences from this sample encode an identical CDR3 as well. The chain is built from TRBV4-3 and TRBJ2-2, with D unclear. This CDR3 region has 15 residues. Trimming took 0 bases from V and 0 from J, leaving 5 bases between them. Germline CDR1 is LGHNA and CDR2 is YSLEER. Written as DNA, the CDR3 is TGCGCCAGCAGCCAAGATTACCCGAACACCGGGGAGCTGTTTTTT. This encodes CASSQDYPNTGELFF.

V usage is TRBV18 and J usage is TRBJ1-5; 7 nucleotides agree with TRBD1. In germline, CDR1 is KGHSH, CDR2 LQKENI. V was pared by 3 bases and J by 5 bases, with 4 bases of the junction left unmatched. The CDR3 is 14 residues long. CDR3 sequence (DNA): TGTGCCAGCTCACCCCCCACAGGGGATCAGCCCCAGCATTTT. Its protein is CASSPPTGDQPQHF.

The chain combines TRBV4-2 with TRBJ2-5; TRBD2 matches 12 bases. V trimming: 0 bases; J trimming: 5 bases; junction bases outside the gene matches: 19. The CDR3 totals 21 residues. CDR1 is LGHNA and CDR2 is YNFKEQ in the germline V gene. CDR3 amino acids: CASSQDIRTGLAGLLGETQYF. The CDR3 DNA reads as TGTGCCAGCAGCCAAGATATCCGCACGGGACTAGCGGGCCTCTTGGGGGAGACCCAGTACTTC.

CDR3 DNA: TGTGCCAGCAGTTCCCGACAGAAAAGCGACGAGCAGTACTTC. Protein: CASSSRQKSDEQYF. This chain connects TRBV6-6 to TRBJ2-7, with D possibly matching TRBD1 (5 bases). CDR1 is MNHNY, CDR2 SVGAGI, per germline (reference sequence). The CDR3 consists of 14 residues. Trimming removed 4 bases from V and 5 bases from J, with 15 bases in between.

This rearrangement joins TRBV27 to TRBJ1-5; D may be TRBD1 (6 bases). V was trimmed by 5 bases and J by 1 base, leaving 18 bases between them. The CDR3 covers 17 residues. CDR1 is MNHEY and CDR2 is SMNVEV in the germline V gene (reference sequence). The CDR3 DNA sequence: TGTGCCAGCAGTATACACAGCGGGCAGGGGAGCAATCAGCCCCAGCATTTT. Its protein product is CASSIHSGQGSNQPQHF.

The chain recombines TRBV6-5 with TRBJ1-1; no clear D. CDR1 and CDR2 (germline): MNHEY, SVGAGI. There are 14 residues in the CDR3. V was clipped by 1 base and J by 3 bases, with 9 bases between them. CDR3 sequence reads: CASSYLGTDTEAFF. The CDR3 DNA sequence: TGTGCCAGCAGTTACTTAGGAACGGACACTGAAGCTTTCTTT.

V gene TRBV2 combines with J gene TRBJ2-2; D is tentatively TRBD1 or TRBD2 (5 bases each). The length of the CDR3 is 15 residues. V lost 5 bases to trimming and J lost 2 bases, with 12 bases between them. Germline loops: CDR1 SNHLY, CDR2 FYNNEI. DNA for the CDR3: TGTGCCAGCAGTAGAGAGAGGGGAAACACCGGGGAGCTGTTTTTT. Its translation: CASSRERGNTGELFF.

The chain links TRBV5-1 to TRBJ2-7; 7 bases fit TRBD1. The junction had 9 bases not matched to a gene; V was cut back by 4 bases and J by 5 bases. Germline CDR1 and CDR2: SGHRS and YFSETQ. The CDR3 is 14 residues long. The chain's CDR3 is CASSAGWQGDEQYF. CDR3 DNA: TGCGCCAGCAGCGCCGGGTGGCAGGGGGACGAGCAGTACTTC.

In its sample, this clone was seen once. The chain links TRBV7-8 to TRBJ2-2; no clear D. CDR3 length: 19 amino acids. Germline V gene data show CDR1 as SGHVS and CDR2 as FQNEAQ. V was pared by 1 base and J by 5 bases, with 23 bases between. CDR3 protein: CASSLEVLTRRRPTGELFF. The CDR3 bases are TGTGCCAGCAGCTTAGAGGTACTGACCCGGAGACGGCCAACCGGGGAGCTGTTTTTT.

The CDR3 nucleotides are TGTGCCACCAGCAGAGAGGCGGATAGCTCCTACGAGCAGTACTTC. Translation: CATSREADSSYEQYF. The chain couples TRBV15 to TRBJ2-7; D remains ambiguous. The CDR3 is 15 amino acids. Germline lookup yields CDR1 LNHNV and CDR2 YYDKDF (reference sequence). Between the trimmed V and J ends, which lost 0 bases and 0 bases, there was a span of 9 bases.

This clone was recorded once. This chain joins TRBV29-1 and TRBJ1-2; a possible D gene is TRBD1 (6 bases). Germline values: CDR1 SQVTM, CDR2 ANQGSEA. The CDR3 has 19 amino acids. Trimming removed 3 bases from V and 4 bases from J, with 30 bases in between. CDR3 sequence (DNA): TGCAGCGTTGACCCTAACCAGGGAAGGGGGTCCTCTGCGCTCTATGGCTACACCTTC. It encodes CSVDPNQGRGSSALYGYTF. Full variable domain (rest looked up from reference TRBV29-1 and TRBJ1-2): SAVISQKPSRDICQRGTSLTIQCQVDSQVTMMFWYRQQPGQSLTLIATANQGSEATYESGFVIDKFPISRPNLTFSTLTVSNMSPEDSSIYLCSVDPNQGRGSSALYGYTFGSGTRLTVV.

The gene calls are TRBV29-1 and TRBJ2-1; D uncertain. Trimming removed 4 bases at V and 7 bases at J, with 8 bases between. The CDR3 contains 11 residues. The germline V gene has CDR1 SQVTM and CDR2 ANQGSEA. The CDR3 DNA is TGCAGCGTTGCTGAGGAAAATGAGCAGTTCTTC. Amino acid sequence: CSVAEENEQFF.

The CDR3 bases are TGTGCCATCAGTGAGTCAAACTACGAGCAGTACTTC. Residues: CAISESNYEQYF. This chain links TRBV10-3 with TRBJ2-7, with D hard to call. The CDR3 sequence is 12 residues long. The V gene lost 0 bases and the J gene lost 3 bases, with 3 bases spanning the gap. CDR1 is ENHRY and CDR2 is SYGVKD in the germline V gene.

The rearrangement uses TRBV10-3 and TRBJ1-1; D may be TRBD1 (5 bases). Germline V gives CDR1 ENHRY, CDR2 SYGVKD. V dropped 6 bases and J dropped 6 bases, with 20 bases sitting between them. The CDR3 contains 15 residues. Here the CDR3 DNA reads TGTGCCATCAGCTCCGAGGATGTCAGGGAGGCTGAAGCTTTCTTT. This sequence encodes CAISSEDVREAEAFF.

The sample holds one count of this clone. J is TRBJ1-5 and V is TRBV5-5, with D hard to call. V lost 0 bases and J 7 bases, leaving 11 bases between the germline ends. The germline gives CDR1 SGHKS, CDR2 YYEKEE (reference sequence). The CDR3 consists of 14 residues. The CDR3 sequence is CASSLGPVRQPQHF. The CDR3 DNA reads TGTGCCAGCAGCTTGGGACCTGTAAGACAGCCCCAGCATTTT.

This clone was recorded once. The chain employs TRBV7-2 and TRBJ1-1; tentative D call: TRBD1 (6 bases). This CDR3 region has 13 residues. V was trimmed by 5 bases and J by 4 bases, leaving 11 bases between them. CDR1 and CDR2 from the germline V gene are SGHTA and FQGNSA. This chain's CDR3 is CASSPQGSTEAFF. For the CDR3, the DNA is TGTGCCAGCAGCCCCCAGGGGTCCACTGAAGCTTTCTTT.

This clone has just one count. The chain joins TRBV9 to TRBJ2-3, with D hard to call. CDR3 length equals 12 residues. In germline, CDR1 is SGDLS, CDR2 YYNGEE. The V end was cut by 0 bases, the J end by 5 bases, with 4 bases between. This CDR3 is CASSVDVDTQYF. CDR3 coding DNA: TGTGCCAGCAGCGTAGACGTAGATACGCAGTATTTT.

J is TRBJ2-7 and V is TRBV6-1; D could derive from TRBD1 or TRBD2 (5 bases each). This CDR3 is 13 amino acids long. Germline V lookup: CDR1 MNHNS, CDR2 SASEGT. The V end lost 4 bases, the J end lost 4 bases, and 11 bases lay between the germline ends. The CDR3 sequence: CASSAGREYEQYF. The CDR3 nucleotides read TGTGCCAGCAGTGCGGGCAGGGAGTACGAGCAGTACTTC.

V usage is TRBV7-2 and J usage is TRBJ1-1; D might be TRBD1 (6 bases). The CDR3 is made up of 15 amino acids. V lost 2 bases, J lost 5 bases, and 15 bases lay in between. Germline CDR1 reads SGHTA; CDR2 reads FQGNSA. CDR3 in amino acids: CASSLWGLQGTEAFF. The CDR3 DNA reads TGTGCCAGCAGCTTATGGGGCCTACAGGGAACTGAAGCTTTCTTT.

This clone was counted a few times. The CDR3 protein is CASSPGRGGATMNTEAFF. CDR3 nucleotides: TGTGCCAGCAGCCCTGGTAGAGGGGGAGCTACGATGAACACTGAAGCTTTCTTT. V and J are TRBV5-8 and TRBJ1-1; weak D call: TRBD1 (6 bases). The V end lost 4 bases, the J end lost 0 bases, and 22 bases lay between the germline ends. The CDR3 totals 18 residues. Germline V gives CDR1 SGHTS, CDR2 YDEGEE. Supplemented by reference TRBV5-8 and TRBJ1-1, the full variable domain reads EAGVTQSPTHLIKTRGQQATLRCSPISGHTSVYWYQQALGLGLQFLLWYDEGEERNRGNFPPRFSGRQFPNYSSELNVNALELEDSALYLCASSPGRGGATMNTEAFFGQGTRLTVV.

This clone was observed a few times. The chain links TRBV28 to TRBJ1-6; TRBD1 agrees at 7 bases. This CDR3 spans 11 amino acids. CDR1 and CDR2 (germline): MDHEN, SYDVKM. With 3 bases clipped from V and 17 bases from J, the junction kept 4 bases outside the gene matches. CDR3 sequence: CASSLGDSVHF. In DNA form, the CDR3 reads TGTGCCAGCAGTTTGGGGGACAGCGTCCACTTT.